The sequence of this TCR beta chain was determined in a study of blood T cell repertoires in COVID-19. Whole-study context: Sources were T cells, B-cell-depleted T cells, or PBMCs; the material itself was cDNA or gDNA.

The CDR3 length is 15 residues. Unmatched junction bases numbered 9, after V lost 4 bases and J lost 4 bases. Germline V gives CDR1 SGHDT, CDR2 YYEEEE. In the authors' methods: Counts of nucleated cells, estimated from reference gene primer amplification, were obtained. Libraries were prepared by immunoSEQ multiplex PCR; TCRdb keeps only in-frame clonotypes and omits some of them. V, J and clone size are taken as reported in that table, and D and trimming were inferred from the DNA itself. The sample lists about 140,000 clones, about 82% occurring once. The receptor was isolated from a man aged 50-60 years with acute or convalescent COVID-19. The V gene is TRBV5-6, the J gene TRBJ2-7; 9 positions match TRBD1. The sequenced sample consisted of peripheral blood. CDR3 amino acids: CASSLGQGLLYEQYF. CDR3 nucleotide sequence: TGTGCCAGCAGCCTGGGACAGGGACTTCTTTACGAGCAGTACTTC.